The 26 T cell receptor beta chains presented below share a single source sample, sequenced in a study of OX40 agonist ivuxolimab in advanced cancers. The repertoire was sequenced with immunoSEQ multiplex PCR; TCRdb's copy has only in-frame clones and lacks some. The table records about 26,000 clones, 83% of them present only once. The specimen comprised CD4+ or CD8+ T cells sorted from blood, sampled in a trial of the OX40 agonist ivuxolimab. The receptors originated from an adult with an advanced solid tumor such as melanoma, head and neck, liver or kidney cancer.

CDR3 region: CASSLGQGTTEAFF. The CDR3 DNA reads TGTGCCAGCAGCTTGGGACAGGGGACCACTGAAGCTTTCTTT. The rearrangement uses TRBV7-6 and TRBJ1-1, with 10 bases aligning to TRBD1. CDR3 length equals 14 residues. Losses at the gene ends were 3 bases for V and 4 bases for J; bases not matched to a gene: 2. In germline, CDR1 is SGHVS, CDR2 FNYEAQ.

The V call is TRBV29-1, the J call TRBJ2-3, with 7 bases aligning to TRBD1. Germline V gene sequence: CDR1 SQVTM, CDR2 ANQGSEA. Trimming cost V 5 bases and J 0 bases; bases outside gene matches: 11. The CDR3 is 16 residues long. The CDR3 spells CSVYHGQEISTDTQYF. CDR3 nucleotides: TGCAGCGTTTACCATGGACAGGAGATAAGCACAGATACGCAGTATTTT.

CDR3 DNA sequence: TGTGCCATCAGGCCCGGACAGTATGGCTACACCTTC. It translates to CAIRPGQYGYTF. The rearrangement joins TRBV10-3 to TRBJ1-2; D perhaps matches TRBD1 (6 bases). This CDR3 spans 12 amino acids. V was clipped by 6 bases and J by 5 bases, with 10 bases between them. Germline V gene data show CDR1 as ENHRY and CDR2 as SYGVKD.

This rearrangement joins TRBV6-5 to TRBJ1-2, with D unresolved. The germline gives CDR1 MNHEY, CDR2 SVGAGI. This CDR3 is 13 amino acids long. Trimming left V 3 bases short and J 4 bases short, with 9 bases between. CDR3: CASSYGYFYGYTF. The CDR3 DNA sequence: TGTGCCAGCAGTTATGGGTATTTCTATGGCTACACCTTC.

This sequence joins TRBV14 and TRBJ1-3; D is perhaps TRBD1 (6 bases). The V gene lost 5 bases and the J gene lost 0 bases, with 11 bases spanning the gap. Germline-derived CDR1 and CDR2 are SGHDN and FVKESK. The CDR3 sequence is 15 residues long. This chain's CDR3 is CASSGGRGSGNTIYF. The CDR3 coding sequence is TGTGCCAGCAGCGGCGGCAGGGGCTCTGGAAACACCATATATTTT.

V usage is TRBV10-3 and J usage is TRBJ1-5; D perhaps matches TRBD1 (6 bases). The CDR3 totals 15 residues. V shed 5 bases and J shed 0 bases, with 11 bases lying between them. Germline lookup yields CDR1 ENHRY and CDR2 SYGVKD. The CDR3 coding sequence is TGTGCCATCAGTCGGGGAGGGGGTAGCAATCAGCCCCAGCATTTT. This sequence encodes CAISRGGGSNQPQHF.

This clone was picked up one time. The V call is TRBV12-5, the J call TRBJ1-5, with D perhaps matching TRBD1 (5 bases). The V gene's germline CDR1 is LGHNT and CDR2 FRNRAP. The V end was cut by 0 bases, the J end by 3 bases, with 9 bases between. The CDR3 runs 15 residues. The DNA for the CDR3 is TGTGCTAGTGGTTTGGTTCCAGGGTACAATCAGCCCCAGCATTTT. It encodes CASGLVPGYNQPQHF.

The chain is built from TRBV9 and TRBJ1-6; 7 nucleotides agree with TRBD1. The V gene end was trimmed by 4 bases and the J gene end by 0 bases; junction bases not matched to a gene: 7. Per the germline V gene, CDR1 is SGDLS and CDR2 is YYNGEE. The CDR3 loop spans 17 amino acids. CDR3 nucleotide sequence: TGTGCCAGCAGCCCCGACAGGGTTCCCTCCTATAATTCACCCCTCCACTTT. Encoded protein: CASSPDRVPSYNSPLHF.

The J gene is TRBJ2-2, the V gene TRBV6-5; D gene ambiguous. This CDR3 contains 12 residues. The V gene lost 2 bases and the J gene lost 6 bases, with 4 bases spanning the gap. Germline V lookup: CDR1 MNHEY, CDR2 SVGAGI. CDR3 DNA: TGTGCCAGCAGTTACCCATCCGGGGAGCTGTTTTTT. Protein product: CASSYPSGELFF.

The rearrangement joins TRBV5-1 to TRBJ2-7, with TRBD2 as a possible D gene (6 bases). Trimming cost V 3 bases and J 0 bases, with 10 bases left between them. From germline, CDR1 is SGHRS and CDR2 YFSETQ. The CDR3 has 14 residues. The CDR3 bases are TGCGCCAGCAGCTGGACGGGGGACTCCTACGAGCAGTACTTC. Protein: CASSWTGDSYEQYF.

This chain connects TRBV4-1 to TRBJ1-1; D remains unclear. Trimming took off 7 bases at V and 4 bases at J, with 16 bases between the two ends. CDR1 and CDR2 from the germline V gene are MGHRA and YSYEKL. The CDR3 totals 14 residues. CDR3 coding DNA: TGCGCCAGCACTCCCGGGCCTTTAGGCACTGAAGCTTTCTTT. It translates to CASTPGPLGTEAFF.

In its sample, this clone ranks as medium-sized. The chain joins TRBV15 to TRBJ2-7; TRBD2 matches 11 bases. CDR3 length: 16 amino acids. Germline V lookup: CDR1 LNHNV, CDR2 YYDKDF (reference sequence). After removal of 3 bases from V and 6 bases from J, the junction contained 10 bases not matched to a gene. CDR3 amino acids: CATSSALGLAGGEQYF. CDR3 DNA sequence: TGTGCCACCAGCAGCGCCCTCGGACTAGCGGGCGGCGAGCAGTACTTC.

The chain recombines TRBV4-1 with TRBJ2-3; TRBD2 aligns across 9 bases. This CDR3 has 17 amino acids. After removal of 0 bases from V and 0 bases from J, the junction contained 4 bases not matched to a gene. Germline-derived CDR1 and CDR2 are MGHRA and YSYEKL. DNA of the CDR3: TGCGCCAGCAGCCAAGATCGGGGACTAGCCAGCACAGATACGCAGTATTTT. This codes for CASSQDRGLASTDTQYF.

The table lists this clone with a count of one. One junction end does not reproduce the germline sequence, and a read error may be involved. The J gene is TRBJ1-2, the V gene TRBV4-1, with TRBD1 as a possible D gene (5 bases). CDR3 length: 13 amino acids. The germline V gene encodes CDR1 MGHRA and CDR2 YSYEKL. In nucleotides, the CDR3 is TGCGCCAGCAGCCAAGAGAGGGGACGCCTACTACTTTTC. Amino acids: CASSQERGRLLLF.

This chain links TRBV5-1 with TRBJ2-7; D is undetermined. Germline CDR1 and CDR2: SGHRS and YFSETQ. V gave up 4 bases and J gave up 3 bases, with 11 bases separating them. The CDR3 length is 13 residues. The DNA for the CDR3 is TGCGCCAGCAGCCCGGCCCCCCGCTACGAGCAGTACTTC. Translating gives CASSPAPRYEQYF.

The rearrangement links TRBV2 to TRBJ1-2; 11 nucleotides align to TRBD1. J lost 5 bases, V lost 8 bases, and 4 bases had no gene match. Germline V gives CDR1 SNHLY, CDR2 FYNNEI. CDR3 length equals 13 residues. CDR3 protein: CASWDRGSYGYTF. The CDR3 bases are TGTGCCAGCTGGGACAGGGGGTCTTATGGCTACACCTTC.

The chain uses TRBV2 and TRBJ1-4; D gene ambiguous. The CDR3 loop spans 15 amino acids. The V gene's germline CDR1 is SNHLY and CDR2 FYNNEI. V dropped 6 bases and J dropped 5 bases, with 16 bases sitting between them. CDR3 amino acids: CASRLIPQINEKLFF. CDR3 bases: TGTGCCAGCAGACTGATACCCCAGATAAATGAAAAACTGTTTTTT.

V is TRBV7-8 and J is TRBJ2-6, with 7 nucleotides matching TRBD1. Germline CDR1 reads SGHVS; CDR2 reads FQNEAQ. The CDR3 runs to 18 residues. Losses at the gene ends were 5 bases for V and 0 bases for J; bases not matched to a gene: 10. The CDR3 sequence is CASSDRTGFSSGANVLTF. CDR3 sequence (DNA): TGTGCCAGCAGCGATCGGACAGGTTTCTCCTCTGGGGCCAACGTCCTGACTTTC.

This clone was seen just once. This chain joins TRBV5-6 and TRBJ1-2; D ambiguous. This CDR3 has 13 residues. Between the trimmed V and J ends, which lost 4 bases and 3 bases, there was a span of 10 bases. The V gene's germline CDR1 is SGHDT and CDR2 YYEEEE. The CDR3 loop is CASSPWTYYGYTF. CDR3 nucleotides: TGTGCCAGCAGCCCCTGGACGTACTATGGCTACACCTTC.

The CDR3 spells CASTSAGTGGETQYF. Here the CDR3 DNA reads TGTGCCAGCACCTCTGCCGGGACAGGAGGAGAGACCCAGTACTTC. The chain carries TRBV2 and TRBJ2-5; 8 bases map to TRBD1. Per the germline V gene, CDR1 is SNHLY and CDR2 is FYNNEI. The CDR3 is 15 residues long. V was clipped by 7 bases and J by 4 bases; unmatched bases: 11. Together with reference TRBV2 and TRBJ2-5, the CDR3 gives the full variable domain: EPEVTQTPSHQVTQMGQEVILRCVPISNHLYFYWYRQILGQKVEFLVSFYNNEISEKSEIFDDQFSVERPDGSNFTLKIRSTKLEDSAMYFCASTSAGTGGETQYFGPGTRLLVL.

The chain employs TRBV4-1 and TRBJ1-1, with TRBD1 matching 9 bases. V lost 2 bases to trimming and J lost 3 bases; unmatched junction nucleotides: 7. Germline loops: CDR1 MGHRA, CDR2 YSYEKL. There are 16 residues in the CDR3. The CDR3 reads CASSQSTGGADTEAFF. For the CDR3, the DNA is TGCGCCAGCAGCCAAAGTACAGGGGGCGCGGACACTGAAGCTTTCTTT.

The gene calls are TRBV19 and TRBJ1-2, with unresolved D. From germline, CDR1 is LNHDA and CDR2 SQIVND (reference sequence). V was shortened by 3 bases and J by 0 bases, with 11 bases between the two germline ends. This CDR3 contains 15 residues. CDR3 nucleotide sequence: TGTGCCAGTAGTATCCAACATGAAGCTAACTATGGCTACACCTTC. This codes for CASSIQHEANYGYTF.

The V and J genes are TRBV10-3 and TRBJ2-1; D not certain. V lost 3 bases and J 3 bases, leaving 6 bases between the germline ends. The CDR3 length is 13 residues. Per germline, CDR1 ENHRY and CDR2 SYGVKD. The CDR3 nucleotides read TGTGCCATCAGTGACCGGAACTACAATGAGCAGTTCTTC. Residues: CAISDRNYNEQFF.

The chain is built from TRBV6-5 and TRBJ1-5; 7 nucleotides agree with TRBD1. This CDR3 contains 14 residues. With V trimmed by 4 bases and J by 2 bases, 2 bases remained unmatched. CDR1 is MNHEY, CDR2 SVGAGI, per germline. As DNA, the CDR3 is TGTGCCAGCAGTTTTACAGGGGGCAATCAGCCCCAGCATTTT. Translated: CASSFTGGNQPQHF.

This chain connects TRBV14 to TRBJ2-5; 10 positions match TRBD2. Trimming removed 2 bases from V and 5 bases from J; junction bases left unmatched: 5. CDR3 length equals 15 residues. Germline V gene sequence: CDR1 SGHDN, CDR2 FVKESK. The DNA of the CDR3 is TGTGCCAGCAGCCAATTGGGACTAGCGAGGGAGACCCAGTACTTC. Translated, it gives CASSQLGLARETQYF.

The chain joins TRBV7-9 to TRBJ1-1; a weak D match, TRBD1 (5 bases). Germline assignment: CDR1 SEHNR and CDR2 FQNEAQ (reference sequence). V lost 5 bases and J 1 base, leaving 17 bases between the germline ends. The CDR3 has 16 residues. Here the CDR3 reads CASSLGSGPGNTEAFF. CDR3 nucleotides: TGTGCCAGCAGCCTGGGCTCAGGGCCCGGGAACACTGAAGCTTTCTTT.